This TCR beta chain was obtained from a study of neurological immune-mediated disorders. At least ten counts were recorded for this clonotype. The CDR3 contains 15 residues. Germline V lookup: CDR1 SGHTA, CDR2 FQGNSA. V was clipped by 1 base and J by 0 bases, with 9 bases between them. Volunteers attending a blood bank in Maryland, USA, served as healthy controls. The making of cDNA relied on 5'RACE with 10-nucleotide random UMIs. Every sequencing run returned over 170 million TCR-beta sequences, which were derived from 15-18 subjects. MiXCR, run by TCRdb on the 5' RACE reads, gives a single entry per CDR3 protein. The sample holds some 50,000 distinct CDR3 sequences, around 16% seen once.

This receptor was identified in a man in his sixties in good health. This rearrangement joins TRBV7-2 to TRBJ1-1; no reliable D call. The sequenced material came from PBMCs. CDR3 sequence (DNA): TGTGCCAGCAGCTTAGTATTCGGCTTGAACACTGAAGCTTTCTTT. Protein product: CASSLVFGLNTEAFF.